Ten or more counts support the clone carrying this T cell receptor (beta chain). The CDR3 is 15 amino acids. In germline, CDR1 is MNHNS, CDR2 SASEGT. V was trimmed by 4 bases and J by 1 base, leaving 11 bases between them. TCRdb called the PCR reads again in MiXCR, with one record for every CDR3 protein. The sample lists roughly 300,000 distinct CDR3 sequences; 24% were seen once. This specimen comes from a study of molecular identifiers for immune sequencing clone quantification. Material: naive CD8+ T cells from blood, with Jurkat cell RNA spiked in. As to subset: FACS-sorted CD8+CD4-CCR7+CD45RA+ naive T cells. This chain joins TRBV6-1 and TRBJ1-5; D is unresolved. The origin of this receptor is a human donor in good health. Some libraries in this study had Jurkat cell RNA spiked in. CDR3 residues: CASSVREGSNQPQHF. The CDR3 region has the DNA TGTGCCAGCAGTGTCCGGGAGGGAAGCAATCAGCCCCAGCATTTT.